This T cell receptor beta chain appears in the sequencing data of a study of cytomegalovirus exposure and HLA in healthy donors. About the research overall: Samples from HLA-typed donors yielded around 79 million unique TCRs in an early data release.

Primers: 60 Vbeta forward and 13 Jbeta reverse. Clones were sequenced by immunoSEQ multiplex PCR, and TCRdb holds only the in-frame ones, with some missing. The sample records about 190,000 clones, about 80% being singletons. Germline V gives CDR1 LNHDA, CDR2 SQIVND (reference sequence). V dropped 4 bases and J dropped 10; count of bases not matched to a gene: 6. The CDR3 runs 13 residues. Sequencing was carried out using PBMCs. The chain employs TRBV19 and TRBJ1-1, with 10 bases aligning to TRBD1. This TCR came from a middle-aged woman in good health and CMV-seronegative. CDR3 DNA: TGTGCCAGTAGTACGACAGGGGGCCGGGGAGCTTTCTTT. Residues: CASSTTGGRGAFF.